This T cell receptor beta chain was captured by sequencing in a study of long-term antiretroviral therapy in people with HIV. About this clone: Its antigen is unknown.

Findings and limits, study-wide: Diversity remained lower than transplant donor controls, even though it increased after ART.

Survey level was the resolution at which the v3.0 immunoSEQ assay ran. For each individual sample, sequencing targeted about 40,000-55,000 T-cell genomes. TCRdb's table, derived via immunoSEQ multiplex PCR, lists solely in-frame clones and lacks some. The sample has 15,000 to 20,000 clones, roughly 73% seen once; the top ten hold around 14%. The source was unsorted PBMCs, collected 2.1 to 2.2 years before starting antiretroviral therapy. This receptor was obtained from a man aged 25 to 45 with HIV.

CDR3 sequence reads: CASSILNTEAFF. DNA for the CDR3: TGTGCCAGCAGTATACTGAACACTGAAGCTTTCTTT. The chain couples TRBV28 to TRBJ1-1, with unresolved D. The V end lost 5 bases, the J end lost 0 bases, and 4 bases lay between the germline ends. The CDR3 contains 12 residues. Germline V gene sequence: CDR1 MDHEN, CDR2 SYDVKM.